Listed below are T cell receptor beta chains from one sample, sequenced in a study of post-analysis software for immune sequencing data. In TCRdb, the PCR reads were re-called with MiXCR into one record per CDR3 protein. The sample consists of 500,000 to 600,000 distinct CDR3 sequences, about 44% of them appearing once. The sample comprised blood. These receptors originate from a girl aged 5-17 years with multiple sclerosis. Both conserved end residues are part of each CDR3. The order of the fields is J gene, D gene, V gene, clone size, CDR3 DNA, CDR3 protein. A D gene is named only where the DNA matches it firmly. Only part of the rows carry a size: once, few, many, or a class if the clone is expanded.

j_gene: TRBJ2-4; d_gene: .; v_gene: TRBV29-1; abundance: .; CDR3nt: TGCAGCGTTGAGGCCAAAAACATTCAGTACTTC; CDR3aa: CSVEAKNIQYF
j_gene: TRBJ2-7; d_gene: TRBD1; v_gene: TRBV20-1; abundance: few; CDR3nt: TGCAGTGCCGTAAGCTCCGGGACAGGTTGGTACGAGCAGTACTTC; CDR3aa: CSAVSSGTGWYEQYF
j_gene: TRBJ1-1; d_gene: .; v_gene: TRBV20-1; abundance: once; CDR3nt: TGCAGTGCTAGCCCGACAGAGAACACTGAAGCTTTCTTT; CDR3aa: CSASPTENTEAFF
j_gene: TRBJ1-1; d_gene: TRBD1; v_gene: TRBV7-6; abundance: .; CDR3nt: TGTGCCAGCAGACCCCGACAGGGGACGGGGACTGAAGCTTTCTTT; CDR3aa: CASRPRQGTGTEAFF
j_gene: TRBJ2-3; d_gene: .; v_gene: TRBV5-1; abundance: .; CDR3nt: TGCGCCAGTAGGAGGGGATACACAGATACGCAGTATTTT; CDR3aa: CASRRGYTDTQYF
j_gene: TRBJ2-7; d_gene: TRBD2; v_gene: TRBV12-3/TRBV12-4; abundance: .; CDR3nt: TGTGCCAGCAGTTTAATAGCGGGAGGTTGGTACGAGCAGTACTTC; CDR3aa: CASSLIAGGWYEQYF
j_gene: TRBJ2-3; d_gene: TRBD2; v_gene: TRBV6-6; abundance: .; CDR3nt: TGTGCCAGCAGTTACTGGCGGGGGGAGGGGTCAGATACGCAGTATTTT; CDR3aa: CASSYWRGEGSDTQYF
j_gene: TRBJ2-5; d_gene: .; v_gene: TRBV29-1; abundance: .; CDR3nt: TGCAGCGCCGTGGACGGGGGAGAGACCCAGTACTTC; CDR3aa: CSAVDGGETQYF
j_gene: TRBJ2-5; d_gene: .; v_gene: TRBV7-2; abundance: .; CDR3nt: TGTGCCAGCAGCCGTGGACCCCGCAGCCTCCAAGAGACCCAGTACTTC; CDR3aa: CASSRGPRSLQETQYF
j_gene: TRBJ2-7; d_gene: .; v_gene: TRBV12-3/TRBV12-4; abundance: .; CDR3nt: TGTGCCAGCAGCTACCTTGGGCTTCAACTGTCCGGCGAGCAGTACTTC; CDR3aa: CASSYLGLQLSGEQYF
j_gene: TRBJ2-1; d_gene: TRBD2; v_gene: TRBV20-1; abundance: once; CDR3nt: TGCAGTGCTAGAGAGGCTAGCGGGCAGGGCGAGCAGTTCTTC; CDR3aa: CSAREASGQGEQFF
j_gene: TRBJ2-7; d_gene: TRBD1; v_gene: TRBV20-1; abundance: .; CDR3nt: TGCAGTGCGAGTAGACAGGGAGACTTCTACGAGCAGTACTTC; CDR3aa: CSASRQGDFYEQYF